Presented here are 8 T cell receptor beta chains from one specimen sequenced in a study of T-cell memory formation after mild COVID-19. TCRdb called the 5' RACE reads again in MiXCR, with one record for every CDR3 protein. Of 120,000 or so distinct CDR3 sequences listed, 15% to 20% are singletons. The sample was PBMCs or a T cell subset sorted from them (not recorded which). These receptors all come from a man younger than 35 who had mild COVID-19 (a few samples of this study predate the infection). Cell type and time point are not known.

This chain links TRBV5-6 with TRBJ2-1; D not certain. V was trimmed by 6 bases and J by 3 bases, leaving 16 bases between them. Per germline, CDR1 SGHDT and CDR2 YYEEEE. The CDR3 sequence is 15 residues long. The CDR3 nucleotides read TGTGCCAGCAACCCGGTCGGTGGCGTCTACAATGAGCAGTTCTTC. This encodes CASNPVGGVYNEQFF.

V is TRBV5-4 and J is TRBJ1-4, with 9 bases fitting TRBD1. CDR1 and CDR2 (germline): SGHNT, YYREEE (reference sequence). The CDR3 sequence is 14 residues long. Trimming removed 2 bases from V and 7 bases from J; junction bases left unmatched: 3. The CDR3 sequence is CASSLQGATEKLFF. Written as DNA, the CDR3 is TGTGCCAGCAGCTTACAGGGGGCAACTGAAAAACTGTTTTTT. The variable domain in full, with the rest retrieved from reference TRBV5-4 and TRBJ1-4, is ETGVTQSPTHLIKTRGQQVTLRCSSQSGHNTVSWYQQALGQGPQFIFQYYREEENGRGNFPPRFSGLQFPNYSSELNVNALELDDSALYLCASSLQGATEKLFFGSGTQLSVL.

V gene TRBV20-1 combines with J gene TRBJ1-1; D remains ambiguous. The germline V and J ends were trimmed by 6 bases and 2 bases, with 10 bases remaining between them. CDR1 DFQATT and CDR2 SNEGSKA come from the germline V gene (reference sequence). This CDR3 region has 12 residues. The CDR3 protein is CSALSDNTEAFF. The CDR3 DNA follows: TGCAGTGCCCTCAGCGATAACACTGAAGCTTTCTTT.

The chain employs TRBV20-1 and TRBJ1-1, with a tentative D call TRBD1 (5 bases). CDR3 size: 14 residues. V was trimmed by 4 bases and J by 7 bases, leaving 19 bases between them. Germline CDR1 DFQATT, CDR2 SNEGSKA (reference sequence). CDR3 DNA sequence: TGCAGTGCTATAAAATCCGGCAGGGACGGTGAAGCTTTCTTT. It is translated as CSAIKSGRDGEAFF.

The rearrangement uses TRBV7-9 and TRBJ2-1; no definite D call. The ends were cut back, 2 bases at V and 4 bases at J, with 9 bases in the middle. The CDR3 runs 14 residues. Germline-derived CDR1 and CDR2 are SEHNR and FQNEAQ (reference sequence). For the CDR3, the DNA is TGTGCCAGCAGCTTAAGACTTAAATACAATGAGCAGTTCTTC. It specifies CASSLRLKYNEQFF. Combining the CDR3 with reference TRBV7-9 and TRBJ2-1 gives the whole variable domain DTGVSQNPRHKITKRGQNVTFRCDPISEHNRLYWYRQTLGQGPEFLTYFQNEAQLEKSRLLSDRFSAERPKGSFSTLEIQRTEQGDSAMYLCASSLRLKYNEQFFGPGTRLTVL.

The genes are TRBV3-1 and TRBJ1-1, with 10 bases aligning to TRBD1. The CDR3 runs 13 residues. The V gene end was trimmed by 8 bases and the J gene end by 3 bases; junction bases not matched to a gene: 3. CDR1 LGHDT and CDR2 YNNKEL come from the germline V gene (reference sequence). Here the CDR3 reads CASVGQGDTEAFF. The DNA of the CDR3 is TGTGCCAGCGTTGGACAGGGGGACACTGAAGCTTTCTTT. Drawing the rest from reference TRBV3-1 and TRBJ1-1, the complete variable domain is DTAVSQTPKYLVTQMGNDKSIKCEQNLGHDTMYWYKQDSKKFLKIMFSYNNKELIINETVPNRFSPKSPDKAHLNLHINSLELGDSAVYFCASVGQGDTEAFFGQGTRLTVV.

This clonotype came up many times. The chain links TRBV7-2 to TRBJ2-7; D possibly uses TRBD1 or TRBD2 (5 bases each). CDR3 length: 14 residues. Looked up from germline, CDR1 is SGHTA and CDR2 is FQGNSA. Trimming removed 3 bases at V and 9 bases at J, with 18 bases between. CDR3 bases: TGTGCCAGCAGCTTCGAGAGGGGATTTACGATGCAGTACTTC. Its protein product is CASSFERGFTMQYF.

This clonotype was picked up a small number of times. The rearrangement uses TRBV6-1 and TRBJ2-7, with TRBD2 matching over 9 bases. The CDR3 has 13 residues. V trimming: 8 bases; J trimming: 7 bases; junction bases outside the gene matches: 9. Per germline, CDR1 MNHNS and CDR2 SASEGT. CDR3 amino acids: CASGGGAPEEQYF. As DNA, the CDR3 is TGTGCCAGCGGCGGGGGGGCTCCGGAGGAGCAGTACTTC.